The sequence of this T cell receptor beta chain was determined in a study of T-cell reconstitution after alpha-beta-depleted transplantation in children. The authors prepared the TCRbeta library with unique molecular identifiers. TCRdb re-derived calls from the PCR reads in MiXCR, one entry per CDR3 protein. The sample contains approximately 500,000 distinct CDR3 sequences, about 10% of which appear only once. The table lists this clonotype with a few counts. V was pared by 6 bases and J by 8 bases, with 11 bases between. Germline CDR1 SGHAT, CDR2 FQNNGV. The CDR3 is 11 residues long. The rearrangement joins TRBV11-2 to TRBJ2-7; a weak D match, TRBD1 (6 bases). Sequencing was performed on PBMCs, taken before TCRalphabeta/CD19-depleted stem cell transplant. The sequence was obtained from a child younger than 10 with inherited bone marrow failure, due to receive a stem cell transplant. Here the CDR3 reads CASRSGVKQYF. DNA of the CDR3: TGTGCCAGCAGATCAGGGGTAAAGCAGTACTTC.